Reported below is one TCR beta chain. Its antigen is currently unknown. There are 16 residues in the CDR3. V shed 4 bases, J shed 6 bases, and the junction held 11 bases outside the gene matches. Germline values: CDR1 SGHRS, CDR2 YFSETQ. This specimen comes from a study of T-cell reconstitution after alpha-beta-depleted transplantation in children. Study observations and caveats: Surviving recipient cells, namely T cells and thymic progenitors, were the source of high day-60 TCRbeta diversity in some patients. It was newly produced T cells that mostly accounted for T-cell counts and diversity one year after transplant. Several hundred graft clones that had expanded were reportedly the source of alpha-beta T cells about two months after transplant.

Preparation of the TCRbeta library used unique molecular identifiers. TCRdb reprocessed the PCR reads with MiXCR, giving one entry per CDR3 protein. This sample has about a million distinct CDR3 sequences, with about 26% found just once. The chain combines TRBV5-1 with TRBJ2-3, with 10 nucleotides matching TRBD1. Sequencing used PBMCs, mostly from graft donor cells, obtained 360 days after TCRalphabeta/CD19-depleted stem cell transplant. This receptor was obtained from a boy younger than two who had a stem cell transplant for SCID, so the T cells may come from the graft donor. The CDR3 protein is CASSTLSTGGGDTQYF. Written as DNA, the CDR3 is TGCGCCAGCAGCACCCTTTCGACAGGGGGCGGGGATACGCAGTATTTT. Using reference TRBV5-1 and TRBJ2-3 for the parts outside the CDR3, the full variable domain is KAGVTQTPRYLIKTRGQQVTLSCSPISGHRSVSWYQQTPGQGLQFLFEYFSETQRNKGNFPGRFSGRQFSNSRSEMNVSTLELGDSALYLCASSTLSTGGGDTQYFGPGTRLTVL.